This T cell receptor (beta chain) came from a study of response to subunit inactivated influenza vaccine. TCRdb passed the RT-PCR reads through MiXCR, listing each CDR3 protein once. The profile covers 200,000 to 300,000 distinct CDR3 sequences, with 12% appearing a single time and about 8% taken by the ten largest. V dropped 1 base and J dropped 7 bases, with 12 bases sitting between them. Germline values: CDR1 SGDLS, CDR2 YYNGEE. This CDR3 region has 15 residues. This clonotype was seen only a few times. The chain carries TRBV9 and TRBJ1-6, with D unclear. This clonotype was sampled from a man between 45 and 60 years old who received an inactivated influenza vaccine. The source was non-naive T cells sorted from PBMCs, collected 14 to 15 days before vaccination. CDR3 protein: CASSVLTAGNSPLHF. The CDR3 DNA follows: TGTGCCAGCAGCGTACTAACAGCCGGGAATTCACCCCTCCACTTT.